This passage covers 22 T cell receptor beta chains from one sample sequenced in a study of T cells in localized non-small cell lung cancer. The assay was immunoSEQ multiplex PCR, and TCRdb's table has in-frame clones only and misses some. The data hold 25,000 to 35,000 clones, with 80% to 90% observed a single time. The material was peripheral blood, obtained before any cancer treatment. These TCRs come from a woman between 35 and 75 years old with stage I lung adenocarcinoma.

The genes are TRBV21-1 and TRBJ1-1; TRBD1, as called in the table, went unchecked against the DNA. TRBV21-1 is flagged as a pseudogene. The CDR3 has 17 residues. The CDR3 DNA sequence: TGTGCCGGAGGCCGAAACGGACAGGGAGGAATGAACACTGAAGCTTTCTTT. It specifies CAGGRNGQGGMNTEAFF.

This chain joins TRBV7-9 and TRBJ2-3; D is ambiguous. The V and J ends lost 1 base and 0 bases respectively, with 11 bases between them. The length of the CDR3 is 16 residues. Germline CDR1 reads SEHNR; CDR2 reads FQNEAQ (reference sequence). DNA for the CDR3: TGTGCCAGCAGCTTAGTTAGGGCGACCAGCACAGATACGCAGTATTTT. Translated: CASSLVRATSTDTQYF. The entire variable domain, with the rest obtained from reference TRBV7-9 and TRBJ2-3, is as follows: DTGVSQNPRHKITKRGQNVTFRCDPISEHNRLYWYRQTLGQGPEFLTYFQNEAQLEKSRLLSDRFSAERPKGSFSTLEIQRTEQGDSAMYLCASSLVRATSTDTQYFGPGTRLTVL.

This chain links TRBV30 with TRBJ2-3; D may be TRBD2 (6 bases). CDR1 is GTSNPN and CDR2 is SVGIG in the germline V gene (reference sequence). The CDR3 has 14 amino acids. Trimming removed 0 bases from V and 8 bases from J, with 15 bases in between. The CDR3 region is CAWSVVWRGPTQYF. CDR3 in DNA: TGTGCCTGGAGTGTAGTATGGCGGGGACCTACGCAGTATTTT.

The V call is TRBV11-2, the J call TRBJ2-7; 8 bases align to TRBD1. CDR1 and CDR2 (germline): SGHAT, FQNNGV. The CDR3 is 13 amino acids. The V and J ends lost 7 bases and 4 bases, in that order; junction bases with no gene match: 6. CDR3 amino acids: CASKDREGYEQYF. The CDR3 coding sequence is TGTGCCAGCAAGGACAGGGAAGGGTACGAGCAGTACTTC.

The V and J genes are TRBV15 and TRBJ2-5; D perhaps matches TRBD2 (6 bases). The CDR3 extends over 15 amino acids. CDR1 and CDR2 (germline): LNHNV, YYDKDF (reference sequence). V lost 1 base and J 2 bases, leaving 11 bases between the germline ends. CDR3: CATSRASGPQETQYF. CDR3 bases: TGTGCCACCAGCAGAGCGAGCGGGCCTCAAGAGACCCAGTACTTC.

This chain links TRBV7-6 with TRBJ2-5, with TRBD2 matching 7 bases. Germline values: CDR1 SGHVS, CDR2 FNYEAQ. The CDR3 is made up of 16 amino acids. J gave up 5 bases and V 1 base, and 10 bases lay outside the gene matches. In DNA, the CDR3 is TGTGCCAGCAGCTTAGAAAATCCGGGAGGAGACGAGACCCAGTACTTC. Its protein is CASSLENPGGDETQYF. The full variable domain, rest sourced from reference TRBV7-6 and TRBJ2-5, is GAGVSQSPRYKVTKRGQDVALRCDPISGHVSLYWYRQALGQGPEFLTYFNYEAQQDKSGLPNDRFSAERPEGSISTLTIQRTEQRDSAMYRCASSLENPGGDETQYFGPGTRLLVL.

V gene TRBV28 combines with J gene TRBJ1-6, with 11 bases matching TRBD1. CDR1 is MDHEN and CDR2 is SYDVKM in the germline V gene. The CDR3 contains 18 residues. The V gene end was trimmed by 4 bases and the J gene end by 2 bases; junction bases not matched to a gene: 7. In DNA, the CDR3 is TGTGCCAGCAGTTGGGACAGGGGGAGGGAAACCTATAATTCACCCCTCCACTTT. This gives the protein CASSWDRGRETYNSPLHF.

The chain links TRBV30 to TRBJ1-2, with 8 bases identical to TRBD1. With V trimmed by 2 bases and J by 3 bases, 5 bases remained unmatched. There are 14 residues in the CDR3. Germline V gene sequence: CDR1 GTSNPN, CDR2 SVGIG (reference sequence). CDR3 sequence: CAWSHGQGDYGYTF. The CDR3 nucleotides are TGTGCCTGGAGTCATGGACAGGGTGACTATGGCTACACCTTC.

The chain has TRBV6-4 and TRBJ2-5; 7 bases match TRBD2. J lost 1 base, V lost 4 bases, and 6 bases had no gene match. Per germline, CDR1 MRHNA and CDR2 SNTAGT. The CDR3 is 15 residues long. As DNA, the CDR3 is TGTGCCAGCAGTGTGACCGGGGGGTTCCAAGAGACCCAGTACTTC. The encoded protein is CASSVTGGFQETQYF.

The chain has TRBV6-1 and TRBJ1-1; D gene uncertain. Trimming removed 3 bases from V and 5 bases from J, with 13 bases in between. Germline V gene data show CDR1 as MNHNS and CDR2 as SASEGT. This CDR3 comprises 14 residues. CDR3 in amino acids: CASSDLGFGTEAFF. CDR3 DNA sequence: TGTGCCAGCAGTGACTTGGGGTTTGGGACTGAAGCTTTCTTT.

The chain has TRBV2 and TRBJ1-2, with 8 positions matching TRBD1. Trimming removed 4 bases from V and 3 bases from J; junction bases left unmatched: 1. The CDR3 length is 13 residues. The V gene's germline CDR1 is SNHLY and CDR2 FYNNEI. CDR3 residues: CASSVTGDYGYTF. CDR3 bases: TGTGCCAGCAGTGTGACAGGGGACTATGGCTACACCTTC.

This chain connects TRBV28 to TRBJ1-2; no reliable D call. This CDR3 region has 15 residues. Trimming stripped 2 bases from V and 2 bases from J, with 12 bases between. CDR1 is MDHEN and CDR2 is SYDVKM in the germline V gene. Here the CDR3 reads CASSLRRGSNYGYTF. In DNA, the CDR3 is TGTGCCAGCAGTTTAAGGCGGGGATCAAACTATGGCTACACCTTC.

This clone turned up a few times. This sequence joins TRBV10-3 and TRBJ1-2, with 8 bases that match TRBD1. The V segment lost 10 bases and the J segment 8 bases; nucleotides outside the gene matches: 6. Per germline, CDR1 ENHRY and CDR2 SYGVKD. This CDR3 is built from 11 residues. Written as DNA, the CDR3 is TGTGCCACGCGGACAGGGCAAGGCTACACCTTC. Translated, it gives CATRTGQGYTF.

The CDR3 spells CASSTSNQPQHF. The DNA of the CDR3 is TGTGCCAGCTCAACTAGCAATCAGCCCCAGCATTTT. The rearrangement uses TRBV18 and TRBJ1-5; D ambiguous. Germline V gene data show CDR1 as KGHSH and CDR2 as LQKENI. V lost 5 bases to trimming and J lost 0 bases, with 2 bases between them. The CDR3 is made up of 12 amino acids. The whole variable domain, filled in from reference TRBV18 and TRBJ1-5, reads NAGVMQNPRHLVRRRGQEARLRCSPMKGHSHVYWYRQLPEEGLKFMVYLQKENIIDESGMPKERFSAEFPKEGPSILRIQQVVRGDSAAYFCASSTSNQPQHFGDGTRLSIL.

This clone has only a few counts. This sequence joins TRBV25-1 and TRBJ1-2; D gene uncertain. This CDR3 is 11 amino acids long. The germline gives CDR1 MGHDK, CDR2 SYGVNS. V shed 3 bases and J shed 8 bases, with 7 bases lying between them. This CDR3 is CASSDGGGYTF. The CDR3 DNA reads TGTGCCAGCAGTGACGGTGGCGGCTACACCTTC.

The chain links TRBV5-5 to TRBJ1-3; no definite D call. The CDR3 is made up of 15 amino acids. The V and J ends lost 4 bases and 2 bases respectively, with 13 bases between them. Germline CDR1 reads SGHKS; CDR2 reads YYEKEE (reference sequence). The CDR3 protein is CASSPEGRPGNTIYF. The CDR3 nucleotides are TGTGCCAGCAGCCCGGAGGGCAGGCCTGGAAACACCATATATTTT.

The rearrangement joins TRBV6-6 to TRBJ1-2; 9 bases are a match to TRBD1. J gave up 5 bases and V 6 bases, and 7 bases lay outside the gene matches. Per germline, CDR1 MNHNY and CDR2 SVGAGI (reference sequence). The CDR3 sequence is 14 residues long. DNA for the CDR3: TGTGCCAGCAGCCTCGGGACAGGGAGATATGGCTACACCTTC. It specifies CASSLGTGRYGYTF.

The chain employs TRBV2 and TRBJ2-2; no clear D gene. Germline lookup yields CDR1 SNHLY and CDR2 FYNNEI. CDR3 length: 13 residues. Trimming shortened V by 7 bases and J by 4 bases, and 10 bases separated the two germline ends. The CDR3 protein is CASTEERTGELFF. CDR3 in DNA: TGTGCCAGCACCGAGGAACGCACCGGGGAGCTGTTTTTT.

The rearrangement uses TRBV28 and TRBJ2-3; 14 nucleotides agree with TRBD2. The J segment lost 2 bases and the V segment lost 8 bases, leaving 15 bases of the junction unmatched. This CDR3 is built from 19 residues. Germline values: CDR1 MDHEN, CDR2 SYDVKM. Here the CDR3 reads CASRGTPGLAGDYTDTQYF. The CDR3 DNA follows: TGTGCCAGCCGCGGGACTCCGGGACTAGCGGGGGACTACACAGATACGCAGTATTTT.

The gene calls are TRBV11-2 and TRBJ2-1; 8 bases align to TRBD2. Trimming cost V 4 bases and J 9 bases; bases outside gene matches: 11. Germline V gives CDR1 SGHAT, CDR2 FQNNGV. The CDR3 covers 15 residues. This CDR3 is CASSYIVGRGGEQFF. The CDR3 region has the DNA TGTGCCAGCAGCTATATCGTCGGGAGGGGGGGTGAGCAGTTCTTC. The full variable domain, with the rest looked up from reference TRBV11-2 and TRBJ2-1, is EAGVAQSPRYKIIEKRQSVAFWCNPISGHATLYWYQQILGQGPKLLIQFQNNGVVDDSQLPKDRFSAERLKGVDSTLKIQPAKLEDSAVYLCASSYIVGRGGEQFFGPGTRLTVL.

V usage is TRBV28 and J usage is TRBJ1-5, with D possibly matching TRBD1 (5 bases). The CDR3 is made up of 15 amino acids. Trimming cost V 3 bases and J 1 base, with 10 bases left between them. Germline V gives CDR1 MDHEN, CDR2 SYDVKM. In DNA form, the CDR3 reads TGTGCCAGCAGTTTTATCGGGGCCAGCAATCAGCCCCAGCATTTT. Protein sequence: CASSFIGASNQPQHF.

The chain recombines TRBV10-3 with TRBJ2-1; 10 bases align to TRBD1. Per germline, CDR1 ENHRY and CDR2 SYGVKD. This CDR3 comprises 13 residues. Losses at the gene ends were 5 bases for V and 8 bases for J; bases not matched to a gene: 3. The CDR3 DNA follows: TGTGCCATCAGTCCCGGGACAGGGGATGAGCAGTTCTTC. Protein: CAISPGTGDEQFF.